This T cell receptor (beta chain) was documented in a study of blood T cell repertoires in COVID-19. Whole-study context: From T cells, B-cell-depleted T cells, or PBMCs came the material, which was cDNA or gDNA.

CDR1 is SEHNR and CDR2 is FQNEAQ in the germline V gene (reference sequence). CDR3 size: 15 residues. V lost 4 bases to trimming and J lost 5 bases; unmatched junction nucleotides: 8. The authors' processing: Researchers report that nucleated cell counts were estimated from reference gene primer amplification. Clones were read by immunoSEQ multiplex PCR, and TCRdb kept only the in-frame ones, dropping some. That table is the source of V, J and clone size, and D and trimming were worked out from the DNA. This table holds a few hundred thousand clones, around nine tenths found once. The source material was PBMCs or T cells enriched from blood (not recorded which). This rearrangement joins TRBV7-9 to TRBJ1-1, with TRBD1 matching 9 bases. The sequence came from a woman under 30 who had recovered from COVID-19. This CDR3 is CASSWARDRETEAFF. The CDR3 DNA follows: TGTGCCAGCAGCTGGGCGCGGGACAGGGAAACTGAAGCTTTCTTT.